This T cell receptor beta chain was found in a study of T cell responses to AZD1222 COVID-19 vaccine. Study-wide results and limits: Once two AZD1222 doses were given, Spike-specific TCR breadth and depth went up.

With respect to this clone: What it recognizes is unknown.

Method: immunoSEQ multiplex PCR; TCRdb's copy keeps in-frame clones and lacks some. The table lists 18,000 or so clones, 89% of them singletons. The TCR originated in an adult who received the AZD1222 COVID-19 vaccine. The sequencing used peripheral blood, collected 28 days after the second AZD1222 dose.

CDR3 coding DNA: TGTGCTAGTGGTTCAGGGCGGGACACCGGGGAGCTGTTTTTT. Translating gives CASGSGRDTGELFF. The chain employs TRBV12-5 and TRBJ2-2; D could derive from TRBD1 or TRBD2 (5 bases each). Per the germline V gene, CDR1 is LGHNT and CDR2 is FRNRAP. V was cut by 4 bases and J by 3 bases, with 9 bases left in between. The CDR3 runs 14 residues.